Listed below are T cell receptor beta chains from one sample, sequenced in a study of breast tumors, draining lymph nodes, adjacent tissues. TCRdb re-called the multiplex PCR reads with MiXCR, one entry per CDR3 protein. The sample lists under 300,000 distinct CDR3 sequences; less than 40% were seen once. The sample taken for sequencing was axillary lymph node tissue. The origin of the receptors is a female donor with breast cancer. Some clones in this sample may be carry-over from other donors' samples. The CDR3 runs from the conserved cysteine through the conserved F or W. The D gene is left open where the match is weak. Some rows have no size entry. The others give once, few or many, or a class for an expanded clone.

size	V	D	J	CDR3	DNA
many	TRBV11-3	-	TRBJ2-3	CASSSFNTDTQYF	TGTGCCAGCAGCTCCTTTAACACAGATACGCAGTATTTT
-	TRBV7-9	-	TRBJ2-5	CASRSGAIGGPETQYF	TGTGCCAGCAGGTCAGGAGCTATCGGGGGTCCAGAGACCCAGTACTTC
many	TRBV6-5	TRBD1	TRBJ1-2	CASSSPTGTGDGYTF	TGTGCCAGCAGTTCCCCAACCGGGACAGGGGACGGCTACACCTTC
few	TRBV28	-	TRBJ1-2	CASTEGRGRGYTF	TGTGCCAGCACTGAGGGCCGGGGGCGGGGCTACACCTTC
-	TRBV6-5	-	TRBJ2-1	CASSSINLDSSYNEQFF	TGTGCCAGCAGTTCTATCAACCTTGACAGCTCCTACAATGAGCAGTTCTTC
many	TRBV10-1	-	TRBJ1-2	CASSVDRFYGYTF	TGCGCCAGCAGTGTTGACAGGTTCTATGGCTACACCTTC
few	TRBV6-1	-	TRBJ2-1	CASELYNEQFF	TGTGCCAGCGAGCTTTACAATGAGCAGTTCTTC
many	TRBV10-2	TRBD1	TRBJ1-3	CASSMTGGNTIYF	TGCGCCAGCAGCATGACAGGGGGAAACACCATATATTTT
many	TRBV20-1	TRBD2	TRBJ2-3	CSASGGGVSDTQYF	TGCAGTGCCTCGGGGGGGGGAGTTTCAGATACGCAGTATTTT
many	TRBV7-6	-	TRBJ2-7	CASSLGRPGRPNYEQYF	TGTGCCAGCAGCTTAGGGCGCCCAGGAAGACCTAACTACGAGCAGTACTTC
many	TRBV9	-	TRBJ2-5	CASSVSTVQETQYF	TGTGCCAGCAGCGTGTCGACAGTCCAAGAGACCCAGTACTTC
-	TRBV6-1	TRBD1	TRBJ1-5	CASTRVTGGDQPRHF	TGTGCCAGCACCCGAGTCACAGGGGGCGATCAGCCCCGGCATTTT
many	TRBV24-1	-	TRBJ2-7	CATSDVYEQYF	TGTGCCACCAGTGATGTCTACGAGCAGTACTTC
many	TRBV24-1	-	TRBJ2-1	CATSDSSDSYNEQFF	TGTGCCACCAGTGACTCATCGGACTCCTACAATGAGCAGTTCTTC
once	TRBV7-9	TRBD1	TRBJ2-5	CASRIASTGKYQEPQYF	TGTGCCAGCAGAATAGCGTCGACAGGGAAATACCAAGAGCCCCAGTACTTC
-	TRBV7-8	TRBD2	TRBJ2-5	CASSLGGVETPYF	TGTGCCAGCAGCTTGGGGGGGGTAGAGACCCCCTACTTC
-	TRBV6-4	TRBD1	TRBJ1-1	CASSGETGAYTEAFF	TGTGCCAGCAGTGGGGAGACAGGGGCTTACACTGAAGCTTTCTTT
few	TRBV18	-	TRBJ1-2	CASSLLGGGANSQGHGYTF	TGTGCCAGCTCACTTCTAGGTGGAGGGGCAAATTCTCAAGGCCATGGCTACACCTTC
-	TRBV20-1	TRBD2	TRBJ2-5	CSARDPSRAGRRETQYF	TGCAGTGCTAGAGATCCCTCCAGAGCGGGGCGCAGAGAGACCCAGTACTTC
-	TRBV5-1	TRBD1	TRBJ1-2	CASSPGTADYGYTF	TGCGCCAGCAGCCCCGGGACAGCCGACTACGGCTACACCTTC
-	TRBV24-1	TRBD1	TRBJ2-7	CAPRGGLGYEQYF	TGTGCCCCTAGAGGGGGCCTAGGGTACGAGCAGTACTTC
-	TRBV7-9	-	TRBJ1-6	CASSEVGLGSPLHF	TGTGCCAGCAGCGAAGTGGGGCTTGGTTCACCCCTCCACTTT
many	TRBV7-2	-	TRBJ1-4	CASSLNEKLFF	TGTGCCAGCAGCTTAAATGAAAAACTGTTTTTT
-	TRBV2	-	TRBJ2-1	CASRSNREEWNEQFF	TGTGCCAGCAGATCAAACAGGGAGGAGTGGAATGAGCAGTTCTTC
-	TRBV2	-	TRBJ2-1	CASSPLQDRSSYNEQFF	TGTGCCAGCAGCCCCTTACAAGACAGGAGCTCCTACAATGAGCAGTTCTTC
many	TRBV4-1	-	TRBJ2-3	CASSQGLLASTDTQYF	TGCGCCAGCAGCCAAGGGCTACTAGCTAGCACAGATACGCAGTATTTT
-	TRBV20-1	-	TRBJ2-5	CSARVPRGIPQETQYF	TGCAGTGCTAGAGTTCCTCGCGGGATCCCGCAAGAGACCCAGTACTTC
many	TRBV24-1	TRBD1	TRBJ2-7	CATSAGGYEQYF	TGTGCCACCAGTGCAGGGGGCTACGAGCAGTACTTC
many	TRBV11-2	-	TRBJ2-3	CASSLDQGRTDTQYF	TGTGCCAGCAGCTTAGATCAGGGTCGTACAGATACGCAGTATTTT
many	TRBV9	-	TRBJ1-3	CASSAGSSGNTIYF	TGTGCCAGCAGCGCGGGCAGCTCTGGAAACACCATATATTTT
many	TRBV7-2	-	TRBJ2-7	CASSHRQDSYEQYF	TGTGCCAGCAGCCACAGACAGGATTCCTACGAGCAGTACTTC
many	TRBV20-1	-	TRBJ2-5	CSARRGVETQYF	TGCAGTGCCAGGCGTGGGGTTGAGACCCAGTACTTC
many	TRBV7-8	-	TRBJ1-6	CASSSTRTLTSPLHF	TGTGCCAGCAGCTCCACTAGGACACTCACTTCACCCCTCCACTTT
-	TRBV2	-	TRBJ2-5	CASRFGGGGTQYF	TGTGCCAGCAGGTTTGGGGGAGGAGGGACCCAGTACTTC
-	TRBV5-1	-	TRBJ2-2	CASRPYSGELFF	TGCGCCAGCAGACCGTACAGCGGGGAGCTGTTTTTT
many	TRBV10-2	TRBD2	TRBJ2-3	CASSPSGGRTDTQYF	TGCGCCAGCAGTCCTAGCGGGGGGAGAACAGATACGCAGTATTTT
many	TRBV7-2	TRBD2	TRBJ2-7	CASSGLGGSEQYF	TGTGCCAGCAGCGGCTTGGGGGGGAGCGAGCAGTACTTC
many	TRBV19	-	TRBJ2-5	CASSRMGRGETQYF	TGTGCCAGTAGTAGGATGGGCAGGGGCGAGACCCAGTACTTC
many	TRBV19	TRBD2	TRBJ2-5	CASRLAGGETQYF	TGTGCCAGCAGACTAGCGGGAGGAGAGACCCAGTACTTC
once	TRBV7-3	-	TRBJ1-5	CASSLFTARGGQPQHF	TGTGCCAGCAGCTTATTCACGGCTCGTGGGGGTCAGCCCCAGCATTTT
-	TRBV7-9	TRBD1	TRBJ1-1	CASSPQGDTEAFF	TGTGCCAGCAGCCCACAGGGGGACACTGAAGCTTTCTTT
-	TRBV20-1	-	TRBJ1-6	CSAPRQKESCWHRNKLHF	TGCAGTGCTCCCCGACAGAAGGAGAGTTGCTGGCACAGAAATAAACTCCACTTT
few	TRBV28	-	TRBJ2-7	CASSLRALSYEQYF	TGTGCCAGCAGTTTGAGGGCACTTTCCTACGAGCAGTACTTC
many	TRBV2	-	TRBJ1-6	CASSVLRENSPLHF	TGTGCCAGCAGTGTACTCAGGGAGAATTCACCCCTCCACTTT
-	TRBV15	TRBD1	TRBJ1-6	CATSRSGDSADNSPLHF	TGTGCCACCAGCAGATCCGGGGACAGCGCCGATAATTCACCCCTCCACTTT
many	TRBV11-3	TRBD2	TRBJ2-7	CASSFEQAGVYEQYF	TGTGCCAGCAGCTTCGAGCAAGCGGGAGTCTACGAGCAGTACTTC
many	TRBV5-1	TRBD1	TRBJ2-3	CASSFKGAGVDTQYF	TGCGCCAGCAGCTTTAAGGGGGCTGGTGTCGATACGCAGTATTTT
many	TRBV20-1	-	TRBJ2-1	CSARGQLYNEQFF	TGCAGTGCTAGAGGACAGCTTTACAATGAGCAGTTCTTC
-	TRBV11-1	-	TRBJ2-3	CASLEGRHTDTQYF	TGTGCCAGCTTGGAGGGACGGCACACAGATACGCAGTATTTT
many	TRBV3-1	-	TRBJ1-2	CASSLQHGYTF	TGTGCCAGCAGCCTACAACATGGCTACACCTTC
many	TRBV10-3	TRBD1	TRBJ2-2	CAISESGQGLPGELFF	TGTGCCATCAGTGAGTCGGGACAGGGGCTGCCCGGGGAGCTGTTTTTT
many	TRBV7-8	-	TRBJ1-1	CASSPSINTEAFF	TGTGCCAGCAGCCCCTCGATAAACACTGAAGCTTTCTTT
many	TRBV4-3	TRBD1	TRBJ1-2	CASSQGDRGNYGYTF	TGCGCCAGCAGCCAAGGGGACAGGGGGAACTATGGCTACACCTTC